A selection of T cell receptor beta chains follows, all from one sample in a study of T cell changes during pregnancy in multiple sclerosis. Data came from immunoSEQ multiplex PCR; TCRdb stores just in-frame clones and leaves some out. The sample consists of approximately 93,000 clones, less than 95% of them appearing once. The specimen comprised peripheral blood, sampled before pregnancy. These TCRs come from a female donor with multiple sclerosis, enrolled in a pregnancy study. Each CDR3 is given with its conserved first and last residue. D genes are given only for firm matches. The size of a clone is reported for some rows only, either as once, few or many, or as a class for expanded clones.

j_call: TRBJ1-5; clone_size: -; v_call: TRBV6-4; d_call: -; cdr3_aa: CASIPFLQGREGNQPQHF; cdr3_nt: TGTGCCAGCATCCCCTTCCTCCAGGGAAGGGAAGGCAATCAGCCCCAGCATTTT
j_call: TRBJ2-7; clone_size: few; v_call: TRBV10-3; d_call: TRBD2; cdr3_aa: CAISEASGIPEQYF; cdr3_nt: TGTGCCATCAGTGAGGCTAGCGGCATCCCCGAGCAGTACTTC
j_call: TRBJ2-1; clone_size: -; v_call: TRBV11-2; d_call: TRBD2; cdr3_aa: CASSLVSGGDNEQFF; cdr3_nt: TGTGCCAGCAGCTTAGTCTCGGGGGGGGACAATGAGCAGTTCTTC
j_call: TRBJ2-1; clone_size: -; v_call: TRBV11-2; d_call: TRBD1; cdr3_aa: CASSLRDRVTFLTYNEQFF; cdr3_nt: TGTGCCAGCAGCTTAAGGGACAGGGTAACGTTTTTAACCTACAATGAGCAGTTCTTC
j_call: TRBJ2-7; clone_size: -; v_call: TRBV10-3; d_call: TRBD1; cdr3_aa: CAISLTGDEQYF; cdr3_nt: TGTGCCATCAGCCTGACAGGGGACGAGCAGTACTTC
j_call: TRBJ2-5; clone_size: -; v_call: TRBV2; d_call: -; cdr3_aa: CASSGQSEAQETQYF; cdr3_nt: TGTGCCAGCAGTGGACAGTCTGAGGCTCAAGAGACCCAGTACTTC
j_call: TRBJ2-7; clone_size: -; v_call: TRBV2; d_call: -; cdr3_aa: CASNREQGTYEQYF; cdr3_nt: TGTGCCAGCAACCGGGAGCAGGGAACCTACGAGCAGTACTTC
j_call: TRBJ2-2; clone_size: -; v_call: TRBV7-2; d_call: -; cdr3_aa: CASSLGGGANTGELFF; cdr3_nt: TGTGCCAGCAGCTTAGGAGGGGGGGCGAACACCGGGGAGCTGTTTTTT
j_call: TRBJ1-2; clone_size: few; v_call: TRBV2; d_call: TRBD1; cdr3_aa: CASSTGVNYGYTF; cdr3_nt: TGTGCCAGCAGTACAGGGGTTAACTATGGCTACACCTTC
j_call: TRBJ1-2; clone_size: -; v_call: TRBV19; d_call: -; cdr3_aa: CASRRGDYGYTF; cdr3_nt: TGTGCCAGTAGACGAGGAGACTATGGCTACACCTTC
j_call: TRBJ1-1; clone_size: -; v_call: TRBV6-1; d_call: -; cdr3_aa: CASSVGGLGRTEAFF; cdr3_nt: TGTGCCAGCAGCGTTGGAGGGCTAGGGAGGACTGAAGCTTTCTTT
j_call: TRBJ2-1; clone_size: -; v_call: TRBV4-1; d_call: TRBD2; cdr3_aa: CASSQPSGEASYNEQFF; cdr3_nt: TGCGCCAGCAGCCAACCTAGCGGGGAAGCCTCCTACAATGAGCAGTTCTTC
j_call: TRBJ2-2; clone_size: -; v_call: TRBV19; d_call: TRBD2; cdr3_aa: CASSIQREANTGELFF; cdr3_nt: TGTGCCAGTAGTATCCAGCGGGAGGCCAACACCGGGGAGCTGTTTTTT
j_call: TRBJ1-2; clone_size: -; v_call: TRBV5-5; d_call: TRBD1; cdr3_aa: CASSLEGADYGYTF; cdr3_nt: TGTGCCAGCAGCTTAGAGGGGGCCGACTATGGCTACACCTTC
j_call: TRBJ2-1; clone_size: -; v_call: TRBV10-1; d_call: TRBD2; cdr3_aa: CASSESGLAGYNEQFF; cdr3_nt: TGCGCCAGCAGTGAGTCGGGACTAGCGGGGTACAATGAGCAGTTCTTC
j_call: TRBJ2-5; clone_size: -; v_call: TRBV9; d_call: TRBD2; cdr3_aa: CASSATSGGEETQYF; cdr3_nt: TGTGCCAGCAGCGCCACTAGCGGGGGGGAAGAGACCCAGTACTTC
j_call: TRBJ1-1; clone_size: -; v_call: TRBV7-3; d_call: -; cdr3_aa: CASSLIPAGRGTEAFF; cdr3_nt: TGTGCCAGCAGCTTAATTCCCGCCGGGCGGGGGACTGAAGCTTTCTTT
j_call: TRBJ2-1; clone_size: -; v_call: TRBV19; d_call: TRBD2; cdr3_aa: CASSAGLAGQQFF; cdr3_nt: TGTGCCAGTAGTGCGGGACTAGCGGGCCAGCAGTTCTTC
j_call: TRBJ2-7; clone_size: -; v_call: TRBV11-2; d_call: TRBD2; cdr3_aa: CASSFGAGDAYEQYF; cdr3_nt: TGTGCCAGCAGCTTCGGGGCGGGGGATGCCTACGAGCAGTACTTC
j_call: TRBJ2-5; clone_size: -; v_call: TRBV29-1; d_call: TRBD1; cdr3_aa: CSVAHPGQQETQYF; cdr3_nt: TGCAGCGTCGCCCACCCGGGACAGCAAGAGACCCAGTACTTC
j_call: TRBJ1-1; clone_size: -; v_call: TRBV11-1; d_call: -; cdr3_aa: CASSSRQVNTEAFF; cdr3_nt: TGTGCCAGCAGCTCCCGACAGGTGAACACTGAAGCTTTCTTT
j_call: TRBJ1-1; clone_size: -; v_call: TRBV6-1; d_call: -; cdr3_aa: CASKWLVPNTEAFF; cdr3_nt: TGTGCCAGCAAGTGGCTGGTCCCGAACACTGAAGCTTTCTTT
j_call: TRBJ1-6; clone_size: -; v_call: TRBV4-3; d_call: TRBD1; cdr3_aa: CASSHTNDGQGANSPLHF; cdr3_nt: TGCGCCAGCAGCCACACAAACGACGGACAGGGGGCTAATTCACCCCTCCACTTT
j_call: TRBJ2-1; clone_size: -; v_call: TRBV7-9; d_call: TRBD2; cdr3_aa: CATRSGRDNEQFF; cdr3_nt: TGTGCCACCCGTAGCGGGAGGGACAATGAGCAGTTCTTC
j_call: TRBJ2-3; clone_size: -; v_call: TRBV28; d_call: TRBD2; cdr3_aa: CASSFVEGGTDTQYF; cdr3_nt: TGTGCCAGCAGTTTCGTGGAGGGAGGGACAGATACGCAGTATTTT
j_call: TRBJ2-1; clone_size: -; v_call: TRBV14; d_call: -; cdr3_aa: CASSQDLVGAALSYNEQFF; cdr3_nt: TGTGCCAGCAGCCAAGATTTAGTAGGGGCAGCCCTCTCCTACAATGAGCAGTTCTTC
j_call: TRBJ2-7; clone_size: -; v_call: TRBV9; d_call: TRBD2; cdr3_aa: CASSGTGRDDEQYF; cdr3_nt: TGTGCCAGCAGCGGAACCGGGAGGGACGACGAGCAGTACTTC
j_call: TRBJ2-5; clone_size: -; v_call: TRBV28; d_call: TRBD2; cdr3_aa: CASSPLGLAQETQYF; cdr3_nt: TGTGCCAGCAGTCCCCTCGGACTAGCCCAAGAGACCCAGTACTTC
j_call: TRBJ2-7; clone_size: once; v_call: TRBV11-2; d_call: TRBD1; cdr3_aa: CASSSNRGLYEQYF; cdr3_nt: TGTGCCAGCAGCTCAAACAGGGGTCTATACGAGCAGTACTTC